A selection of T cell receptor beta chains follows, all from one sample in a study of blood T cell repertoires in COVID-19. The assay was immunoSEQ multiplex PCR, and TCRdb's table has in-frame clones only and misses some. The sample lists some 180,000 clones; about four fifths were seen once. Sequencing was carried out using peripheral blood. These receptors were taken from a woman in her sixties or seventies with COVID-19, enrolled during active disease. Each CDR3 is given with its conserved first and last residue. A D gene is named only where the DNA matches it firmly. Some rows have no size entry. The others give once, few or many, or a class for an expanded clone.

.,TRBD1,16,TRBV7-2,TRBJ2-1,TGTGCCAGCAGCTTACCTGGGACAGGGGCCTACAATGAGCAGTTCTTC,CASSLPGTGAYNEQFF
few,TRBD1,16,TRBV15,TRBJ1-2,TGTGCCACCAGCAGAGGGAGGGACAGGAACGGCTATGGCTACACCTTC,CATSRGRDRNGYGYTF
once,.,15,TRBV4-1,TRBJ2-2,TGCGCCAGCAGCCACCCCGGGGGATTGGCCGGGGAGCTGTTTTTT,CASSHPGGLAGELFF
.,TRBD1,17,TRBV30,TRBJ1-1,TGTGCCTGGAGACACAAAATTCGGACAGGGGTGAATACTGAAGCTTTCTTT,CAWRHKIRTGVNTEAFF
.,TRBD2,16,TRBV5-5,TRBJ2-1,TGTGCCAGCAGCTTGTACGGGACTAGCGAGGTAGATGAGCAGTTCTTC,CASSLYGTSEVDEQFF
.,TRBD1,14,TRBV27,TRBJ1-6,TGTGCCAGCAGGCCCACAGGGGGGAATTCACCCCTCCACTTT,CASRPTGGNSPLHF
.,TRBD1,14,TRBV5-6,TRBJ1-3,TGTGCCAGCAGCCCACCGGGACAGGCATACACCATATATTTT,CASSPPGQAYTIYF
.,TRBD1,16,TRBV5-1,TRBJ2-3,TGCGCCAGCAGCCATTTCGGGACAGGGAACACAGATACGCAGTATTTT,CASSHFGTGNTDTQYF
.,TRBD2,16,TRBV5-4,TRBJ2-3,TGTGCCAGCAGCGCTAAGACTAGCGGGGGCACAGATACGCAGTATTTT,CASSAKTSGGTDTQYF
once,.,14,TRBV27,TRBJ2-1,TGTGCCAGCAGTTTCACTACGACCTACAATGAGCAGTTCTTC,CASSFTTTYNEQFF
.,.,16,TRBV6-6,TRBJ2-2,TGTGCCAGCAGTTACGGGCGGGGCTCGAACACCGGGGAGCTGTTTTTT,CASSYGRGSNTGELFF
.,TRBD2,16,TRBV28,TRBJ2-2,TGTGCCAGCAGTTCCCCGGGACCCGGGGGGACCGGGGAGCTGTTTTTT,CASSSPGPGGTGELFF
.,.,17,TRBV18,TRBJ1-5,TGTGCCAGCTCACCACTTGCGGGGGGGTCTGGCAATCAGCCCCAGCATTTT,CASSPLAGGSGNQPQHF
few,TRBD1,15,TRBV5-5,TRBJ1-5,TGTGCCAGCAGCCCCCTTGACAGGGACCAGCAACCCCAGCATTTT,CASSPLDRDQQPQHF
.,.,14,TRBV5-1,TRBJ2-5,TGCGCCAGCAGCTTGGACGCGTACCAAGAGACCCAGTACTTC,CASSLDAYQETQYF
.,TRBD1,14,TRBV5-1,TRBJ2-2,TGCGCCAGCAGCCCGAAGACAGGGTCCGGGGAGCTGTTTTTT,CASSPKTGSGELFF
.,.,14,TRBV10-3,TRBJ2-1,TGTGCCATCAGTCTGAGTGGCTCCTACAATGAGCAGTTCTTC,CAISLSGSYNEQFF
.,TRBD1,16,TRBV3-1/TRBV3-2,TRBJ1-3,TGTGCCAGCAGCCAAGGACAGGGGGCGCGAGGAAACACCATATATTTT,CASSQGQGARGNTIYF
few,TRBD1,13,TRBV5-1,TRBJ1-2,TGCGCCAGCAGCCCGGACAGGATCGGGGGCTACACCTTC,CASSPDRIGGYTF
once,.,15,TRBV28,TRBJ1-5,TGTGCCAGCAGTTTAATCGGGGGGGGGTTTCAGCCCCAGCATTTT,CASSLIGGGFQPQHF
.,.,14,TRBV11-1,TRBJ1-6,TGTGCCAGCAGCCCGGGAACTTATAATTCACCCCTCCACTTT,CASSPGTYNSPLHF
.,.,12,TRBV7-3,TRBJ1-4,TGTGCCAGCAGCCCCTCAGCGGGAAAACTGTTTTTT,CASSPSAGKLFF
.,TRBD2,15,TRBV5-6,TRBJ2-2,TGTGCCAGCAGCTCACTAGCGGCGAACACCGGGGAGCTGTTTTTT,CASSSLAANTGELFF
.,.,15,TRBV4-3,TRBJ1-2,TGCGCCAGCAGCCAAGGCGCGCTTCGTAGCTATGGCTACACCTTC,CASSQGALRSYGYTF
once,TRBD2,18,TRBV11-2,TRBJ2-3,TGTGCCAGCAGCCTGACGACTAGCGGGGGCCGTAGCACAGATACGCAGTATTTT,CASSLTTSGGRSTDTQYF
few,.,15,TRBV6-6,TRBJ1-2,TGTGCCAGCAGTTACTCTGGCAGTTCTAACTATGGCTACACCTTC,CASSYSGSSNYGYTF
.,.,12,TRBV6-5,TRBJ1-6,TGTGCCAGCACTGGAGGAAGGGAGCCCCTCCACTTT,CASTGGREPLHF
.,.,17,TRBV7-9,TRBJ1-2,TGTGCCAGCAGCCCAGTCGGAAGGGGCGCGACTAACTATGGCTACACCTTC,CASSPVGRGATNYGYTF
.,.,16,TRBV7-2,TRBJ2-5,TGTGCCAGCAGCTTAGGGCACCGTAGCGGACAAGAGACCCAGTACTTC,CASSLGHRSGQETQYF
few,.,11,TRBV20-1,TRBJ2-5,TGCAGTGCTAACAGCCAGGAGACCCAGTACTTC,CSANSQETQYF
.,TRBD1,13,TRBV11-3,TRBJ1-3,TGTGCCAGCAGAGGGACAGGGAGCGACACCATATATTTT,CASRGTGSDTIYF
.,.,13,TRBV6-2/TRBV6-3,TRBJ2-2,TGTGCCAGCAGCCCCAGATACACCGGGGAGCTGTTTTTT,CASSPRYTGELFF
.,.,16,TRBV5-6,TRBJ2-7,TGTGCCAGCAGCTCGATGACAGGTGGGACCCCCTACGAGCAGTACTTC,CASSSMTGGTPYEQYF
once,TRBD1,14,TRBV6-6,TRBJ2-3,TGTGCCAGCAGGGATAGACAGGGTACAGATACGCAGTATTTT,CASRDRQGTDTQYF
.,.,15,TRBV6-6,TRBJ1-5,TGTGCCAGCAGTTACCGACAGGCGTCCAATCAGCCCCAGCATTTT,CASSYRQASNQPQHF
.,.,14,TRBV19,TRBJ2-5,TGTGCCAGTAGTATAGCCCAGGGGCAAGAGACCCAGTACTTC,CASSIAQGQETQYF
.,.,13,TRBV7-9,TRBJ1-3,TGTGCCAGCAGCTTAGGCGAAGGAAACACCATATATTTT,CASSLGEGNTIYF
.,TRBD1,14,TRBV5-1,TRBJ2-5,TGCGCCAGCAGCTTCGAGGGGGCTGGCGAGACCCAGTACTTC,CASSFEGAGETQYF
.,.,17,TRBV5-1,TRBJ2-3,TGCGCCAGCAGCCGGAGGGGGGAGGGCCCTCAGGCAGATACGCAGTATTTT,CASSRRGEGPQADTQYF
.,TRBD2,13,TRBV27,TRBJ2-1,TGTGCCAAACTAGCGGGGGGCCCCGATGAGCAGTTCTTC,CAKLAGGPDEQFF
.,TRBD1,14,TRBV5-4,TRBJ1-1,TGTGCCAGCAGCTTTCGCCAGGGGGTGGCTGAAGCTTTCTTT,CASSFRQGVAEAFF
.,.,13,TRBV19,TRBJ2-1,TGTGCCAGTACCAATATAGCGGTCAATGAGCAGTTCTTC,CASTNIAVNEQFF
.,TRBD2,16,TRBV2,TRBJ2-3,TGTGCCAGCAATATCCACGGGAGGTTAGCGTCAGATACGCAGTATTTT,CASNIHGRLASDTQYF
few,.,14,TRBV7-9,TRBJ1-1,TGTGCCAGCAGCTTAGCGTCCTCGAACACTGAAGCTTTCTTT,CASSLASSNTEAFF
.,.,16,TRBV6-6,TRBJ1-6,TGTGCCAGCAGTTACCCTCAACAGGTTTATAATTCACCCCTCCACTTT,CASSYPQQVYNSPLHF
.,TRBD1,16,TRBV5-5,TRBJ1-5,TGTGCCAGCAGCCCCGGGACAGGGGGCTACAATCAGCCCCAGCATTTT,CASSPGTGGYNQPQHF
.,TRBD1,14,TRBV9,TRBJ2-5,TGTGCCAGCAGCGAGGGACAGCGGCCAGAGACCCAGTACTTC,CASSEGQRPETQYF
.,TRBD1,16,TRBV19,TRBJ1-6,TGTGCCAGTAGTATAGTTTCGGGACAGGGGATATCACCCCTCCACTTT,CASSIVSGQGISPLHF
.,.,13,TRBV6-5,TRBJ1-1,TGTGCCAGCAGTAGAGACACGTCCACTGAAGCTTTCTTT,CASSRDTSTEAFF
.,.,14,TRBV28,TRBJ1-1,TGTGCCAGCACCCTCGGGGGAATGAACACTGAAGCTTTCTTT,CASTLGGMNTEAFF
.,.,15,TRBV9,TRBJ2-5,TGTGCCAGCAGCGGACTGAGCGGAAGAGGAGAGACCCAGTACTTC,CASSGLSGRGETQYF